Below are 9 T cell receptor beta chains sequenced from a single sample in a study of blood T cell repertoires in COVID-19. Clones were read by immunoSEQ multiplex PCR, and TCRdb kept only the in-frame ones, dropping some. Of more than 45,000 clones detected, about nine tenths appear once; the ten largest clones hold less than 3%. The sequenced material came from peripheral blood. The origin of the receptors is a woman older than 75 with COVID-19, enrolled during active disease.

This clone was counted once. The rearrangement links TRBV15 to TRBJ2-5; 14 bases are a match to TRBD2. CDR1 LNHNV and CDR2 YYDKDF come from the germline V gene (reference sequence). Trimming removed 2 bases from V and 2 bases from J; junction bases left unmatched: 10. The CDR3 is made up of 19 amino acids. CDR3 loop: CATSRRGTSGSFLQETQYF. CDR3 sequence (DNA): TGTGCCACCAGCAGACGTGGGACTAGCGGGAGCTTCCTGCAAGAGACCCAGTACTTC.

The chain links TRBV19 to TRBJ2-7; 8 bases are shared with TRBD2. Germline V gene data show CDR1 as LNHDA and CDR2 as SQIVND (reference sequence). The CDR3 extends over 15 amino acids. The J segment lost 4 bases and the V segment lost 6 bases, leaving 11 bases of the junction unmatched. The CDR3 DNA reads TGTGCCAGTAGGGATTCGGGAGGGCCCGGGTACGAGCAGTACTTC. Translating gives CASRDSGGPGYEQYF.

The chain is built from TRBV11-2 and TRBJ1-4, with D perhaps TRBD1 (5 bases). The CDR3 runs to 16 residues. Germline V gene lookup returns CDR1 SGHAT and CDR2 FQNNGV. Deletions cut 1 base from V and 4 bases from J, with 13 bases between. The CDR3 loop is CASSLGGGLGNEKLFF. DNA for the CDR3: TGTGCCAGCAGCTTAGGGGGGGGGTTGGGTAATGAAAAACTGTTTTTT.

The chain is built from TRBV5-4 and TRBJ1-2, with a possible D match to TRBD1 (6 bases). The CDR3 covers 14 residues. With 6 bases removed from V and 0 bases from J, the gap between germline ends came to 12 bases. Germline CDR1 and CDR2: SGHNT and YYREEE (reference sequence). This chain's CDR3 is CASTAGASNYGYTF. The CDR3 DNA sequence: TGTGCCAGCACCGCGGGGGCCTCTAACTATGGCTACACCTTC.

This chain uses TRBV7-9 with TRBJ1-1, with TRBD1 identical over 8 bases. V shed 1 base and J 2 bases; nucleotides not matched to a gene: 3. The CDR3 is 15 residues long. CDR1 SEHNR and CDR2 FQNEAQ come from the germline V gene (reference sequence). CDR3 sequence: CASSLVRGRNTEAFF. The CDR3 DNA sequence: TGTGCCAGCAGCTTAGTCAGGGGGCGAAACACTGAAGCTTTCTTT.

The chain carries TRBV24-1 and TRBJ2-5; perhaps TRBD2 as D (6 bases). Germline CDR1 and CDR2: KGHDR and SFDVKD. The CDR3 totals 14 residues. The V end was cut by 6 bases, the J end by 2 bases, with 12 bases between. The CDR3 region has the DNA TGTGCCACCAGTAAAAGCGGACTACAAGAGACCCAGTACTTC. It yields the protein CATSKSGLQETQYF.

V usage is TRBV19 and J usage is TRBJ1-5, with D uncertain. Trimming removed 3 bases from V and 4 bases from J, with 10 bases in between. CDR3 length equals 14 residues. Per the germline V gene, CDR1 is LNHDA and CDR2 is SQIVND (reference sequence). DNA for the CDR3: TGTGCCAGTAGTATCAGGACGGGGAATCAGCCCCAGCATTTT. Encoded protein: CASSIRTGNQPQHF.

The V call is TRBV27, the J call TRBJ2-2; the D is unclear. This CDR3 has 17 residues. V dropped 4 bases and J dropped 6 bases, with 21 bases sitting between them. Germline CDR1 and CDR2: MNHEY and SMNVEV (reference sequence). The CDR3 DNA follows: TGTGCCAGCAGTTCCGAGCTCCCGATGATGGTCCCCGGGGAGCTGTTTTTT. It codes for CASSSELPMMVPGELFF.

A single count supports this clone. The CDR3 bases are TGTGCCAGCAGCGTAGCTTGGACAGATGGCTACACCTTC. This codes for CASSVAWTDGYTF. The chain recombines TRBV9 with TRBJ1-2, with D possibly being TRBD1 (6 bases). The CDR3 totals 13 residues. The germline V gene encodes CDR1 SGDLS and CDR2 YYNGEE. V lost 0 bases to trimming and J lost 6 bases, with 9 bases between them.